Sequencing of this TCR beta chain was carried out in a study of vaccination and CD4 T cells after COVID-19. Study in general: Convalescent individuals exhibited SARS-CoV-2 positivity on nasal swab PCR, with eight to ten mild and one severe presentation. Vaccination of participants consisted of two doses of either BNT162b2 or mRNA-1273 vaccine.

CDR1 is SGHTA and CDR2 is FQGNSA in the germline V gene. V lost 6 bases, J lost 10 bases, and 9 bases lay in between. The CDR3 has 11 residues. In TCRdb, the PCR reads were re-called with MiXCR into one record per CDR3 protein. Found here are some 22,000 distinct CDR3 sequences, about 54% of them singletons; the top ten hold around 1%. The source material was CD4+ T cells from blood, sampled before SARS-CoV-2 vaccination. The V and J genes are TRBV7-2 and TRBJ2-2, with D unresolved. This receptor was obtained from a human donor who had recovered from COVID-19. The CDR3 DNA is TGTGCCAGCAGGATGGAAGAGGAGCTGTTTTTT. Translation gives CASRMEEELFF.